Here is one T cell receptor beta chain with its context. PBMCs were collected from a 10 ml volume of fresh peripheral blood. Amplification of TCR beta CDR3 regions was performed using RNA transcripts as template. When the TCR CDR3 underwent first-round RT-PCR, the HTBI primer set was used. TCRdb itself ran the multiplex PCR reads through MiXCR, one entry per CDR3 protein. This sample has around 300,000 distinct CDR3 sequences, with less than 30% found just once. Per the germline V gene, CDR1 is SGHKS and CDR2 is YYEKEE (reference sequence). V dropped 0 bases and J dropped 2 bases, with 8 bases sitting between them. CDR3 length: 14 residues. The data are from a study of T cells in Graves' hyperthyroidism and ophthalmopathy.

The clonotype was recovered from a man in his forties with Graves' hyperthyroidism that later progressed to Graves' ophthalmopathy. The J gene is TRBJ2-5, the V gene TRBV5-5; maybe TRBD1 (5 bases). Sequenced sample: blood. The CDR3 loop reads CASSLEGQQETQYF. In DNA, the CDR3 is TGTGCCAGCAGCTTGGAGGGGCAGCAAGAGACCCAGTACTTC.